Reported below is one TCR beta chain. Produced via immunoSEQ multiplex PCR; TCRdb's table is partial and in-frame only. Among about 36,000 clones, roughly 80% were seen once, and the ten largest hold under 12%. The entry originates in a study of PD-L1 blockade in urothelial cancer. Study background: Blood analysis took place 3 weeks (second dose) and 6 weeks after treatment start.

The time point: peripheral blood 6 weeks after treatment start. The specimen comprised PBMCs, sampled around atezolizumab (anti-PD-L1) treatment. The origin of this receptor is a man aged 35 to 55 with urothelial cancer.

CDR3 coding DNA: TGTGCCAGCAGCCTCACCCAGGGGGCCGCTGAAGCTTTCTTT. It codes for CASSLTQGAAEAFF. The chain has TRBV7-3 and TRBJ1-1; 8 bases fit TRBD1. CDR3 size: 14 residues. CDR1 and CDR2 from the germline V gene are SGHTA and FQGTGA. With 5 bases clipped from V and 6 bases from J, the junction kept 8 bases outside the gene matches.